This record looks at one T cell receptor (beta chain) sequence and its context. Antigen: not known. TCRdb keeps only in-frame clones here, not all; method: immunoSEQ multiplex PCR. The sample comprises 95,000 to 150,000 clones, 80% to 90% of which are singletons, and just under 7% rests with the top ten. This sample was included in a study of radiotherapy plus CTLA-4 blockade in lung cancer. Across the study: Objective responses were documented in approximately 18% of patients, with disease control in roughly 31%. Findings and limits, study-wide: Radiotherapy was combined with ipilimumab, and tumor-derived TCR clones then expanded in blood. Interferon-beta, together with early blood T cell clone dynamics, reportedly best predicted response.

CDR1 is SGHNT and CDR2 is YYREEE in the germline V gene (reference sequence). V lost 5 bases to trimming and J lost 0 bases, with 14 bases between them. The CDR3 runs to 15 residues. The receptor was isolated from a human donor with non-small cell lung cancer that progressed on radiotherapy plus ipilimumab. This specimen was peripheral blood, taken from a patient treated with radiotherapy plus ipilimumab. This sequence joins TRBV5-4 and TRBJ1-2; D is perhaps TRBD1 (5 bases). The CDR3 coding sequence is TGTGCCAGCAGTCCCAATTTGGGGGCTAACTATGGCTACACCTTC. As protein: CASSPNLGANYGYTF.